This TCR beta chain stems from a study of spatial heterogeneity in lung cancer. Looked up from germline, CDR1 is SGHRS and CDR2 is YFSETQ. This CDR3 contains 14 residues. About this clonotype: Its ends do not fully match the called genes, so a read error is possible.

As to time point: sample taken at primary tumor resection. Material for sequencing was whole RNA from tumor, nontumor lung or frozen PBMC, left unsorted. Every TCR cDNA molecule bore its own unique molecular identifier. TCRdb reprocessed the 5' RACE reads via MiXCR and lists one record per CDR3 protein. The sample has approximately 44,000 distinct CDR3 sequences; approximately 14% are singletons. Specimen: PBMCs, collected at surgery. This receptor was taken from a male donor with early-stage non-small cell lung cancer. This rearrangement joins TRBV5-1 to TRBJ1-1, with 7 bases aligning to TRBD1. As DNA, the CDR3 is TGCGCCAACAGCTTTGGGACAGCCAACACTGAAGCTTTCTTT. Protein sequence: CANSFGTANTEAFF.